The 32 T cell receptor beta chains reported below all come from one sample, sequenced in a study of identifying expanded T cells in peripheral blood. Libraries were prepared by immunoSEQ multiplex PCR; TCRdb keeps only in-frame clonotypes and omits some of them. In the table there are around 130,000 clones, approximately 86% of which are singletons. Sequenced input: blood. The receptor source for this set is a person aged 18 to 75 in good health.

The CDR3 here is CSAMSFWGYTF. CDR3 sequence (DNA): TGCAGTGCTATGAGCTTTTGGGGCTACACCTTC. The chain recombines TRBV20-1 with TRBJ1-2, with D unclear. The CDR3 runs 11 residues. From germline, CDR1 is DFQATT and CDR2 SNEGSKA (reference sequence). Trimming removed 4 bases from V and 8 bases from J, with 11 bases in between.

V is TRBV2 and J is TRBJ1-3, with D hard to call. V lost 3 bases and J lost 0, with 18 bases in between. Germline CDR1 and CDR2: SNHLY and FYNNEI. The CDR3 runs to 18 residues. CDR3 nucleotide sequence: TGTGCCAGCAGTGATAACCCCCCGGCAGTTAGCTCTGGAAACACCATATATTTT. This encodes CASSDNPPAVSSGNTIYF.

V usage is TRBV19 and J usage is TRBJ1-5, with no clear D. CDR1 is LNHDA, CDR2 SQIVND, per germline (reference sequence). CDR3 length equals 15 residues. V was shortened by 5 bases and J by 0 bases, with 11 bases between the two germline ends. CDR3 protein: CASSLAVNSNQPQHF. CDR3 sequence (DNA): TGTGCCAGTAGTCTCGCAGTAAATAGCAATCAGCCCCAGCATTTT.

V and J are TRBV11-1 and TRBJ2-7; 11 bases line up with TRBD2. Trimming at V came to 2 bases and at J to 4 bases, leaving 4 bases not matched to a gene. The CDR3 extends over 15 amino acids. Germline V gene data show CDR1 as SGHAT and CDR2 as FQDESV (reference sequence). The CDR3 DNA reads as TGTGCCAGCAGCTTACGACTAGCGGGAAGTTACGAGCAGTACTTC. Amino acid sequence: CASSLRLAGSYEQYF.

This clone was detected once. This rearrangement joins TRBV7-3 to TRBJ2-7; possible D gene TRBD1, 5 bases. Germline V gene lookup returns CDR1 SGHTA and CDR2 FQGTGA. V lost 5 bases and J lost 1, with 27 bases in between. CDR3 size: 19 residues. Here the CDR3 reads CASSPMLFSYWTQSYEQYF. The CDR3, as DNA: TGTGCCAGCAGCCCTATGCTATTTAGCTATTGGACACAATCCTACGAGCAGTACTTC.

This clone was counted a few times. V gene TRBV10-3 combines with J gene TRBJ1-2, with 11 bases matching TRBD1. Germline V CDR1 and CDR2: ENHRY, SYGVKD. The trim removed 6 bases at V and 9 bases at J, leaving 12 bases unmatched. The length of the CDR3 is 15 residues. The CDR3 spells CAIRGQGGEAMRYTF. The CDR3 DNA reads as TGTGCCATCAGGGGACAGGGGGGGGAAGCTATGCGCTACACCTTC.

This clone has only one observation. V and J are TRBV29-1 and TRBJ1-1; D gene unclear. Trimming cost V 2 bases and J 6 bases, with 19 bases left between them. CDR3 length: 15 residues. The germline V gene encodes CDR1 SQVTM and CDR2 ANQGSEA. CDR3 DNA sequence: TGCAGCGTTGAAATGGCAGAGTGGACTGGCCCTGAAGCTTTCTTT. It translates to CSVEMAEWTGPEAFF.

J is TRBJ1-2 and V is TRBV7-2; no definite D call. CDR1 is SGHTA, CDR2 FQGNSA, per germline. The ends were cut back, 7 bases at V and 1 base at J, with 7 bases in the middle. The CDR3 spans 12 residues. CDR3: CASTRDNYGYTF. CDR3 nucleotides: TGTGCCAGCACCCGGGATAACTATGGCTACACCTTC.

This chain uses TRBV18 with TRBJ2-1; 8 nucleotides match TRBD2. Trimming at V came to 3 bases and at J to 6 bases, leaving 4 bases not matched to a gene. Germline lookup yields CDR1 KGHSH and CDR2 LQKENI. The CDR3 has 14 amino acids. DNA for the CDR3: TGTGCCAGCTCACCGATGCGGGAGGTCAATGAGCAGTTCTTC. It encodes CASSPMREVNEQFF.

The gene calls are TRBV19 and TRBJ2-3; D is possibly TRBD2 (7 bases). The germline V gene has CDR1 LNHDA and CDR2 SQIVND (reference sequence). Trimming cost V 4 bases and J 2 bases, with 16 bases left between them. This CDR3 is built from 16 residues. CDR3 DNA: TGTGCCAGTAGTAACCGCGGCGGGGGCTCCACAGATACGCAGTATTTT. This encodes CASSNRGGGSTDTQYF.

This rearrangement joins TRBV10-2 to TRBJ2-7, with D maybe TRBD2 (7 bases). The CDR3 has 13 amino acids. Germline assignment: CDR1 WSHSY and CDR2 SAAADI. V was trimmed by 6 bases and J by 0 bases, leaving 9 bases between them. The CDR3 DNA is TGCGCCAGCAGGGGAGGGGGCTCCTACGAGCAGTACTTC. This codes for CASRGGGSYEQYF.

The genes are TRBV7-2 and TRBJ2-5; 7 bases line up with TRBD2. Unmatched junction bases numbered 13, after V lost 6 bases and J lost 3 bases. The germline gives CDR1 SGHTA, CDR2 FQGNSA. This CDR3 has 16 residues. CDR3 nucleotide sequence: TGTGCCAGCAGGCCTTGGGGGGGGGACTCCGAAGAGACCCAGTACTTC. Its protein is CASRPWGGDSEETQYF.

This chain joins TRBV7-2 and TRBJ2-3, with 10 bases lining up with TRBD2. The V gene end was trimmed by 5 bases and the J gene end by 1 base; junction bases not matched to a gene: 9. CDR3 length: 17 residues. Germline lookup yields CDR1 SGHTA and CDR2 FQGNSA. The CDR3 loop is CASSLPGAGGGTDTQYF. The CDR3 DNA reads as TGTGCCAGCAGCCTCCCAGGAGCGGGGGGGGGCACAGATACGCAGTATTTT.

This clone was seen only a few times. CDR3 residues: CASSLLPGTGNSPLHF. The CDR3 region has the DNA TGTGCCAGCAGCTTACTCCCAGGGACAGGGAACTCACCCCTCCACTTT. This chain links TRBV11-2 with TRBJ1-6, with 9 bases lining up with TRBD1. Germline V gives CDR1 SGHAT, CDR2 FQNNGV. The CDR3 extends over 16 amino acids. The trim removed 2 bases at V and 10 bases at J, leaving 9 bases unmatched.

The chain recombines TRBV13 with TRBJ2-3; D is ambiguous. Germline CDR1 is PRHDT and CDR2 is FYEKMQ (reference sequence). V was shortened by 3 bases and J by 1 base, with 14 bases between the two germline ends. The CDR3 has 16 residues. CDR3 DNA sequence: TGTGCCAGCAGCTTGTTGATCAATCGGGGCACAGATACGCAGTATTTT. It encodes CASSLLINRGTDTQYF.

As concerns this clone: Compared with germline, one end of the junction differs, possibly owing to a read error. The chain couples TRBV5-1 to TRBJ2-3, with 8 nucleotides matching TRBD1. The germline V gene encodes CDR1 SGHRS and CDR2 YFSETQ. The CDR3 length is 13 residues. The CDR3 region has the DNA TGCGCCAGCAGCTTGCCCCCACAGGGGGATAAGAATTTT. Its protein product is CASSLPPQGDKNF.

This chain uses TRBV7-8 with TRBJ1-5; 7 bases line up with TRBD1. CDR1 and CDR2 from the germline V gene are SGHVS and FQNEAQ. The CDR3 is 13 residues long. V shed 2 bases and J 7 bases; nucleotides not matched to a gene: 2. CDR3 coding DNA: TGTGCCAGCAGCTTACAACAGGGGCAGCCCCAGCATTTT. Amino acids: CASSLQQGQPQHF.

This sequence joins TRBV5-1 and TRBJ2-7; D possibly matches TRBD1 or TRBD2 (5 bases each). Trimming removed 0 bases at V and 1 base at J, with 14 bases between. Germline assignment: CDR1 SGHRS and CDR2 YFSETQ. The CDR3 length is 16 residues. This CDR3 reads CASSLEPGPISYEQYF. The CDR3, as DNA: TGCGCCAGCAGCTTGGAACCGGGACCGATATCCTACGAGCAGTACTTC.

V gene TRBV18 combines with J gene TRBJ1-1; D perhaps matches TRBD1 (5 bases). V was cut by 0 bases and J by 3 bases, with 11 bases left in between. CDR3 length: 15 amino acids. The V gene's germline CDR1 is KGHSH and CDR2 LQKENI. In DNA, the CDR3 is TGTGCCAGCTCACCACCGTCGGGACCCTACACTGAAGCTTTCTTT. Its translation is CASSPPSGPYTEAFF.

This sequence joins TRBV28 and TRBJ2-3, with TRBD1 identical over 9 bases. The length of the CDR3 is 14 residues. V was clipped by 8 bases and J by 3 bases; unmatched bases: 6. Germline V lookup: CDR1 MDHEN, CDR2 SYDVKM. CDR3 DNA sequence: TGTGCCAGCCGCGAGGGACAGGGAACAGATACGCAGTATTTT. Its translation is CASREGQGTDTQYF.

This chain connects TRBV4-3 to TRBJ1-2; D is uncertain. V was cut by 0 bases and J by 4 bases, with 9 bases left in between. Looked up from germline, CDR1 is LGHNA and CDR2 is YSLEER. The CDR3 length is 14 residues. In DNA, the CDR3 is TGCGCCAGCAGCCAAGACATACAAGTCTATGGCTACACCTTC. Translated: CASSQDIQVYGYTF.

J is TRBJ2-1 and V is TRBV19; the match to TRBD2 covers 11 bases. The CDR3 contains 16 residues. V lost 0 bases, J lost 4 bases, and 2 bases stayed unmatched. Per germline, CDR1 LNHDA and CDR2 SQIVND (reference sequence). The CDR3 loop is CASSIETSGIYNEQFF. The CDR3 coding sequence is TGTGCCAGTAGTATAGAGACTAGCGGGATTTACAATGAGCAGTTCTTC.

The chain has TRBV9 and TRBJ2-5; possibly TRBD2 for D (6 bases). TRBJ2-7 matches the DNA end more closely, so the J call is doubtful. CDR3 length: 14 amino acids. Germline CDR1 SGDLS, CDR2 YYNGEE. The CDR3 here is CASSPSAGRYEQYF. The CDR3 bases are TGTGCCAGCAGCCCATCTGCGGGACGGTACGAGCAGTACTTC.

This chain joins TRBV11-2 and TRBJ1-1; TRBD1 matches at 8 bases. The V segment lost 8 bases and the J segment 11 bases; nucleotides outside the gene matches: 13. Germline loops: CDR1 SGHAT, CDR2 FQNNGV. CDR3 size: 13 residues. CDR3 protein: CASGRGQRQGAFF. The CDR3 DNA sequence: TGTGCCAGCGGCCGAGGACAAAGACAGGGGGCTTTCTTT.

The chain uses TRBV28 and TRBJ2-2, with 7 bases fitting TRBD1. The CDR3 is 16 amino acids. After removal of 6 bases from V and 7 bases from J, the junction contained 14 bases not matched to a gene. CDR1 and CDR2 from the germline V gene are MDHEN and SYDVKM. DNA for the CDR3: TGTGCCAGCAGCCGTGACAGGGCAGATTACAGCGGGGAGCTGTTTTTT. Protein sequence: CASSRDRADYSGELFF.

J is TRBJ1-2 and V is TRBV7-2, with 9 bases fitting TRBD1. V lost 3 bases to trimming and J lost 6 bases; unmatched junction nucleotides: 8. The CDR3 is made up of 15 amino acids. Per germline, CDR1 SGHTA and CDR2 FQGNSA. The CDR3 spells CASSLATGGWDGYTF. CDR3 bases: TGTGCCAGCAGCTTGGCCACAGGGGGCTGGGATGGCTACACCTTC. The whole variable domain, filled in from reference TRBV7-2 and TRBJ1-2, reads GAGVSQSPSNKVTEKGKDVELRCDPISGHTALYWYRQSLGQGLEFLIYFQGNSAPDKSGLPSDRFSAERTGGSVSTLTIQRTQQEDSAVYLCASSLATGGWDGYTFGSGTRLTVV.

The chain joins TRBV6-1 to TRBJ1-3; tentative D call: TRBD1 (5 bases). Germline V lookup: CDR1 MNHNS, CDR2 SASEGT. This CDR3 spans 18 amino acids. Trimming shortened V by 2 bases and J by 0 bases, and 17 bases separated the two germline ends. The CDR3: CASSERPSQVYSGNTIYF. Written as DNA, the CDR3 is TGTGCCAGCAGTGAACGACCCTCACAGGTTTACTCTGGAAACACCATATATTTT.

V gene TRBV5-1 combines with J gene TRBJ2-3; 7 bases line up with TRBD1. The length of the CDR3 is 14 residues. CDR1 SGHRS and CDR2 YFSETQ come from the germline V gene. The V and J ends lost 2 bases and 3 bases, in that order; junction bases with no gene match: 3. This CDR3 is CASSLGTETDTQYF. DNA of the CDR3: TGCGCCAGCAGCTTAGGGACAGAAACAGATACGCAGTATTTT.

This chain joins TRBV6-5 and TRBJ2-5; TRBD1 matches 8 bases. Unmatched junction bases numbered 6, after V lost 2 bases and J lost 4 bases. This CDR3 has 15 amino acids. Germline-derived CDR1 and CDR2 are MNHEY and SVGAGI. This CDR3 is CASSYGRGRIETQYF. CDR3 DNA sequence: TGTGCCAGCAGTTACGGCAGGGGGCGGATAGAGACCCAGTACTTC.

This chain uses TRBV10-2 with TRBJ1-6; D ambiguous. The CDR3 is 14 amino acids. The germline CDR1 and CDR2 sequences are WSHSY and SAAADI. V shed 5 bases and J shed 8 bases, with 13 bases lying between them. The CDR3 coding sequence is TGCGCCAGCAGTCCCGCCCTTGGAGATTCACCCCTCCACTTT. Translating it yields CASSPALGDSPLHF.

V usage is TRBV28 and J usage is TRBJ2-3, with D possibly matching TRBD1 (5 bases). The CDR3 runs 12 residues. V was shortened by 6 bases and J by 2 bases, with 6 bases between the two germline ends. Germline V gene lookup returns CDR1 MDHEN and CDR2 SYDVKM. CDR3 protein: CASRQATDTQYF. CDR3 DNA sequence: TGTGCCAGCAGACAGGCCACAGATACGCAGTATTTT.

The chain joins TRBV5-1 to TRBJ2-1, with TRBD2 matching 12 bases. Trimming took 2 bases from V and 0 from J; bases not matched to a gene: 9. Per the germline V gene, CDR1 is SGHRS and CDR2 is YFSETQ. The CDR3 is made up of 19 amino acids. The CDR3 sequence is CASSLVTSGGLSSYNEQFF. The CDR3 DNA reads TGCGCCAGCAGCTTAGTGACTAGCGGGGGCCTTAGCTCCTACAATGAGCAGTTCTTC.